The sample holds a few counts of the clone carrying this TCR beta chain. Its matching antigen is unknown. This sample was taken from a study of T cell repertoires in cytomegalovirus infection. About the research overall: Matching HLA type and CMV infection were both indicated by public TCR beta signatures.

The V gene end was trimmed by 3 bases and the J gene end by 1 base; junction bases not matched to a gene: 3. This CDR3 region has 15 residues. CDR1 is SQVTM and CDR2 is ANQGSEA in the germline V gene. Study outcomes and limitations: In two of eight donors, the top clonotype was HLA-C-restricted CMV-specific. Frequencies of public TCR beta families were cumulated, and this identified carriers of CMV plus the relevant HLA.

MiXCR was run by TCRdb on the reads, yielding one entry per CDR3 protein. The sample lists almost 300,000 distinct CDR3 sequences; approximately 10% were seen once. The material sequenced was PBMCs. This chain joins TRBV29-1 and TRBJ2-5, with 12 bases aligning to TRBD2. The clonotype originates from a human donor in good health (CMV status not recorded). Some clones in this sample may be carry-over from other donors' samples. CDR3 region: CSVERTSGAQETQYF. In DNA, the CDR3 is TGCAGCGTTGAGAGGACTAGCGGGGCCCAAGAGACCCAGTACTTC. Full variable domain (remainder filled in from reference TRBV29-1 and TRBJ2-5): SAVISQKPSRDICQRGTSLTIQCQVDSQVTMMFWYRQQPGQSLTLIATANQGSEATYESGFVIDKFPISRPNLTFSTLTVSNMSPEDSSIYLCSVERTSGAQETQYFGPGTRLLVL.